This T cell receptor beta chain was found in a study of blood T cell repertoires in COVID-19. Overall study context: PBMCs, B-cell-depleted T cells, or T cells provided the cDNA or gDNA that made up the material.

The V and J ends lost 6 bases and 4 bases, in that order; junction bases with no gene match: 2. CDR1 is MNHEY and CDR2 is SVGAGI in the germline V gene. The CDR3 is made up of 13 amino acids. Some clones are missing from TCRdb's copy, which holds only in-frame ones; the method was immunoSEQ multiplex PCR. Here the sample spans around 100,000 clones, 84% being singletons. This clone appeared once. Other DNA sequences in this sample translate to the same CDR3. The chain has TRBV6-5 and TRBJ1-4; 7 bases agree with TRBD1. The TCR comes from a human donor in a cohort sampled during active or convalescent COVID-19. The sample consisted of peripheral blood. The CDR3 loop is CASRDRVNEKLFF. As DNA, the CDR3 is TGTGCCAGCAGAGACAGGGTTAATGAAAAACTGTTTTTT.